Given below is one TCR beta chain in context. Data came from immunoSEQ multiplex PCR; TCRdb stores just in-frame clones and leaves some out. The sample lists some 120,000 clones, 93% occurring once. This record belongs to a study of control samples from healthy donors and cancer patients. The V segment lost 5 bases and the J segment 13 bases; nucleotides outside the gene matches: 13. Germline CDR1 and CDR2: SGHRS and YFSETQ. The CDR3 consists of 14 residues. What was sequenced was blood. This sequence joins TRBV5-1 and TRBJ2-3; TRBD1 agrees at 10 bases. The sequence was obtained from a man under 40 in good health. CDR3 DNA: TGCGCCAGCAGGGAGGGGACAGGGGACATTCCGAAGTATTTT. Its translation is CASREGTGDIPKYF.